The 6 T cell receptor beta chains below all came from one sample that was sequenced in a study of T cells in Graves' hyperthyroidism and ophthalmopathy. Regions amplified from RNA transcripts were the TCR beta CDR3 regions. The primer set for the first-round RT-PCR of the TCR CDR3 was HTBI. In TCRdb, the multiplex PCR reads were re-called with MiXCR into one record per CDR3 protein. The sample includes about 400,000 distinct CDR3 sequences, roughly 15% of them seen just once. Sequencing input: blood. The receptors were gathered from a woman in her sixties with Graves' ophthalmopathy.

This clonotype was recorded many times. The J gene is TRBJ2-5, the V gene TRBV28; either TRBD1 or TRBD2 may fit D (5 bases each). The CDR3 consists of 21 residues. The germline CDR1 and CDR2 sequences are MDHEN and SYDVKM. Trimming cost V 5 bases and J 2 bases, with 33 bases left between them. This CDR3 reads CASSLSTLVGVGPGQQETQYF. The CDR3 DNA sequence: TGTGCCAGCAGTCTCTCTACCCTAGTGGGGGTAGGACCGGGCCAACAAGAGACCCAGTACTTC.

This clonotype was detected many times. This sequence joins TRBV10-2 and TRBJ1-5; D remains ambiguous. This CDR3 region has 13 residues. Germline V gene sequence: CDR1 WSHSY, CDR2 SAAADI. V lost 7 bases and J lost 2, with 9 bases in between. The CDR3 DNA reads TGCGCCAGCAACGGCGGTGGCAATCAGCCCCAGCATTTT. It encodes CASNGGGNQPQHF.

Only a few counts were recorded for this clonotype. A read error may explain this, as a much larger clone is one base away. Lacking the conserved final phenylalanine or tryptophan, this CDR3 likely reflects a read error. The V gene is TRBV2, the J gene TRBJ1-2, with a possible D match to TRBD1 (5 bases). CDR1 and CDR2 (germline): SNHLY, FYNNEI. This CDR3 contains 15 residues. The ends were cut back, 4 bases at V and 2 bases at J, with 14 bases in the middle. CDR3: CASSGAFPGNYGYTL. The CDR3, as DNA: TGTGCCAGCAGTGGAGCTTTTCCAGGGAACTATGGCTACACCCTC.

This clonotype was picked up many times. The chain is built from TRBV7-9 and TRBJ2-7; D possibly matches TRBD1 or TRBD2 (5 bases each). V lost 5 bases, J lost 9 bases, and 20 bases lay in between. The germline CDR1 and CDR2 sequences are SEHNR and FQNEAQ (reference sequence). There are 14 residues in the CDR3. Here the CDR3 reads CASSPTGAESLQYF. The CDR3 DNA is TGTGCCAGCAGCCCGACCGGGGCTGAGTCCTTGCAGTACTTC. The variable domain in full, completed from reference TRBV7-9 and TRBJ2-7, reads DTGVSQNPRHKITKRGQNVTFRCDPISEHNRLYWYRQTLGQGPEFLTYFQNEAQLEKSRLLSDRFSAERPKGSFSTLEIQRTEQGDSAMYLCASSPTGAESLQYFGPGTRLTVT.

This clonotype was seen repeatedly, ten times or more. This chain joins TRBV28 and TRBJ2-7, with D perhaps matching TRBD2 (5 bases). V shed 2 bases and J shed 6 bases, with 14 bases lying between them. Germline CDR1 reads MDHEN; CDR2 reads SYDVKM. The CDR3 covers 14 residues. CDR3 sequence reads: CASSLPRSAGEQYF. In nucleotides, the CDR3 is TGTGCCAGCAGTTTACCCAGGAGCGCGGGCGAGCAGTACTTC.

This chain joins TRBV3-1 and TRBJ2-1, with TRBD2 matching 14 bases. V dropped 3 bases and J dropped 10; count of bases not matched to a gene: 5. From germline, CDR1 is LGHDT and CDR2 YNNKEL (reference sequence). The CDR3 loop spans 15 amino acids. CDR3 sequence: CASSQGLAGVGEQFF. CDR3 bases: TGTGCCAGCAGCCAGGGACTAGCGGGAGTAGGGGAGCAGTTCTTC.